This T cell receptor beta chain was sequenced during a study of shared clonotypes between healthy human individuals. Study outcomes and limitations: Although depth was large, rarefaction showed that sequencing of the sorted subsets was incomplete. With several donors compared, 5% to 5.5% of naive CD4 clonotypes were shared. Naive subsets usually exceeded memory subsets in estimated richness.

Notes on this clone: The target antigen is unknown.

Each subset's genomic DNA was shared equally among a number of immunoSEQ plates. Assay: immunoSEQ multiplex PCR; the TCRdb copy retains only in-frame clones and omits some. The top ten hold about 0.13% of the sample, which has 2 million to 2.5 million clones, 90% to 96% seen once. This CDR3 region has 14 residues. Trimming shortened V by 5 bases and J by 6 bases, and 12 bases separated the two germline ends. The germline V gene encodes CDR1 SGDLS and CDR2 YYNGEE. The genes are TRBV9 and TRBJ1-6; no firm D call. This receptor was identified in a man younger than 35 in good health. Sequenced material: naive CD4+ T cells sorted from blood. Documented subset: CD45RA+ positively selected. The CDR3 region is CASRSSLPNSPLHF. Written as DNA, the CDR3 is TGTGCCAGCAGGTCGTCCTTACCTAATTCACCCCTCCACTTT.